The rows below give T cell receptor beta chains drawn from one sample of a study of blood T cell repertoires in COVID-19. The repertoire was sequenced with immunoSEQ multiplex PCR; TCRdb's copy has only in-frame clones and lacks some. Here the sample spans about 90,000 clones, 86% being singletons. The sequenced material came from peripheral blood. The receptor set was obtained from an elderly man with acute or convalescent COVID-19. Both conserved end residues are part of each CDR3. Fields, in order: V gene, D gene, clone size, J gene, CDR3 protein, CDR3 DNA. The D gene is left open where the match is weak. Size tells how often a clone was seen (once, few, many) or the class of an expanded clone, and some rows leave it out.

v_call: TRBV28
d_call: TRBD1
clone_size: .
j_call: TRBJ1-1
cdr3_aa: CASSLQGANTEAFF
cdr3_nt: TGTGCCAGCAGTTTACAGGGGGCGAACACTGAAGCTTTCTTT

v_call: TRBV5-4
d_call: TRBD2
clone_size: .
j_call: TRBJ2-3
cdr3_aa: CASHPTSGRLDTQYF
cdr3_nt: TGTGCCAGCCACCCGACTAGCGGGAGGTTAGATACGCAGTATTTT

v_call: TRBV29-1
d_call: TRBD2
clone_size: .
j_call: TRBJ2-3
cdr3_aa: CSVIAGGTDTQYF
cdr3_nt: TGCAGCGTTATAGCGGGAGGCACAGATACGCAGTATTTT

v_call: TRBV3-1/TRBV3-2
d_call: .
clone_size: .
j_call: TRBJ2-7
cdr3_aa: CASSPGRDEQYF
cdr3_nt: TGTGCCAGCAGCCCCGGCAGGGACGAGCAGTACTTC

v_call: TRBV3-1/TRBV3-2
d_call: TRBD1
clone_size: .
j_call: TRBJ2-7
cdr3_aa: CASSPSSGTGLDEQYF
cdr3_nt: TGTGCCAGCAGCCCCTCCTCCGGGACAGGGTTGGACGAGCAGTACTTC

v_call: TRBV7-2
d_call: TRBD2
clone_size: few
j_call: TRBJ2-7
cdr3_aa: CASSLVGGDSYEQYF
cdr3_nt: TGTGCCAGCAGCTTAGTCGGGGGGGACTCCTACGAGCAGTACTTC

v_call: TRBV20-1
d_call: TRBD1
clone_size: .
j_call: TRBJ1-2
cdr3_aa: CSASSRDRVTF
cdr3_nt: TGCAGTGCTAGTTCCCGGGACAGGGTAACCTTC

v_call: TRBV3-1/TRBV3-2
d_call: TRBD1
clone_size: .
j_call: TRBJ1-1
cdr3_aa: CASSQGQGNTEAFF
cdr3_nt: TGTGCCAGCAGCCAAGGACAGGGGAACACTGAAGCTTTCTTT

v_call: TRBV5-1
d_call: TRBD1
clone_size: .
j_call: TRBJ2-5
cdr3_aa: CASSLVGRGQSEETQYF
cdr3_nt: TGCGCCAGCAGCTTGGTCGGCAGGGGGCAATCGGAGGAGACCCAGTACTTC

v_call: TRBV6-5
d_call: .
clone_size: .
j_call: TRBJ2-1
cdr3_aa: CASSYGDPGLNNEQFF
cdr3_nt: TGTGCCAGCAGTTACGGGGACCCGGGACTTAACAATGAGCAGTTCTTC

v_call: TRBV7-9
d_call: .
clone_size: few
j_call: TRBJ2-7
cdr3_aa: CASSSPSRGNWYEQYF
cdr3_nt: TGTGCCAGCAGCTCCCCCAGCAGGGGAAATTGGTACGAGCAGTACTTC

v_call: TRBV5-6
d_call: TRBD2
clone_size: .
j_call: TRBJ2-3
cdr3_aa: CASTLGLAADTQYF
cdr3_nt: TGTGCCAGCACCCTTGGACTAGCAGCAGATACGCAGTATTTT

v_call: TRBV5-5
d_call: .
clone_size: .
j_call: TRBJ2-1
cdr3_aa: CASSLAESSYNEQFF
cdr3_nt: TGTGCCAGCAGCTTGGCTGAGAGCTCCTACAATGAGCAGTTCTTC

v_call: TRBV29-1
d_call: .
clone_size: .
j_call: TRBJ1-2
cdr3_aa: CSVGVPGGGYTF
cdr3_nt: TGCAGCGTCGGCGTACCGGGTGGCGGCTACACCTTC

v_call: TRBV19
d_call: .
clone_size: .
j_call: TRBJ2-1
cdr3_aa: CASSNAIQGNEQFF
cdr3_nt: TGTGCCAGTAGTAACGCGATTCAGGGCAATGAGCAGTTCTTC

v_call: TRBV5-6
d_call: TRBD2
clone_size: once
j_call: TRBJ2-7
cdr3_aa: CASSLALASGAYEQYF
cdr3_nt: TGTGCCAGCAGCTTGGCCTTGGCTAGCGGAGCCTACGAGCAGTACTTC

v_call: TRBV2
d_call: .
clone_size: once
j_call: TRBJ2-4
cdr3_aa: CASSESGDRGAKNIQYF
cdr3_nt: TGTGCCAGCAGTGAATCAGGAGACCGGGGAGCCAAAAACATTCAGTACTTC

v_call: TRBV28
d_call: TRBD1
clone_size: .
j_call: TRBJ1-2
cdr3_aa: CASSLIRGLDGYTF
cdr3_nt: TGTGCCAGCAGTTTAATCAGGGGGCTGGATGGCTACACCTTC

v_call: TRBV21-1
d_call: .
clone_size: .
j_call: TRBJ2-2
cdr3_aa: CASRKTERDTGELFF
cdr3_nt: TGTGCCAGCCGAAAGACTGAGCGCGACACCGGGGAGCTGTTTTTT

v_call: TRBV28
d_call: .
clone_size: .
j_call: TRBJ2-2
cdr3_aa: CASSLSPAGELFF
cdr3_nt: TGTGCCAGCAGTTTATCGCCAGCCGGGGAGCTGTTTTTT

v_call: TRBV9
d_call: TRBD1
clone_size: .
j_call: TRBJ1-2
cdr3_aa: CASSPRTGFGYGYTF
cdr3_nt: TGTGCCAGCAGCCCCAGGACAGGGTTTGGCTATGGCTACACCTTC

v_call: TRBV29-1
d_call: TRBD1
clone_size: .
j_call: TRBJ2-2
cdr3_aa: CSVARTGNTGELFF
cdr3_nt: TGCAGCGTCGCCAGGACAGGGAACACCGGGGAGCTGTTTTTT

v_call: TRBV29-1
d_call: .
clone_size: .
j_call: TRBJ1-2
cdr3_aa: CSVEARRGDGYTF
cdr3_nt: TGCAGCGTTGAAGCACGGAGGGGAGATGGCTACACCTTC

v_call: TRBV7-8
d_call: .
clone_size: .
j_call: TRBJ1-1
cdr3_aa: CASSLRPQGNTEAFF
cdr3_nt: TGTGCCAGCAGCTTACGTCCGCAGGGAAACACTGAAGCTTTCTTT

v_call: TRBV30
d_call: TRBD1
clone_size: .
j_call: TRBJ1-3
cdr3_aa: CAWSIPTGSSGNTIYF
cdr3_nt: TGTGCCTGGAGTATTCCGACAGGGAGCTCTGGAAACACCATATATTTT

v_call: TRBV5-6
d_call: TRBD1
clone_size: few
j_call: TRBJ2-7
cdr3_aa: CASSWGTGDLYEQYF
cdr3_nt: TGTGCCAGCAGCTGGGGGACAGGGGACCTTTACGAGCAGTACTTC

v_call: TRBV3-1/TRBV3-2
d_call: TRBD2
clone_size: .
j_call: TRBJ2-1
cdr3_aa: CASSQVWGLADEQFF
cdr3_nt: TGTGCCAGCAGCCAAGTGTGGGGACTAGCAGATGAGCAGTTCTTC

v_call: TRBV27
d_call: .
clone_size: .
j_call: TRBJ2-2
cdr3_aa: CASSLSTSRNTGELFF
cdr3_nt: TGTGCCAGCAGTTTATCTACTAGCAGGAACACCGGGGAGCTGTTTTTT

v_call: TRBV6-2/TRBV6-3
d_call: .
clone_size: .
j_call: TRBJ2-5
cdr3_aa: CASSYEGSAETQYF
cdr3_nt: TGTGCCAGCAGTTACGAGGGCAGTGCAGAGACCCAGTACTTC

v_call: TRBV7-9
d_call: .
clone_size: .
j_call: TRBJ2-2
cdr3_aa: CASGSAVTNTGELFF
cdr3_nt: TGTGCGAGCGGGTCCGCGGTAACGAACACCGGGGAGCTGTTTTTT

v_call: TRBV5-4
d_call: TRBD1
clone_size: once
j_call: TRBJ1-3
cdr3_aa: CASSPGTGSSDTIYF
cdr3_nt: TGTGCCAGCAGCCCGGGGACAGGGTCATCTGACACCATATATTTT

v_call: TRBV7-2
d_call: TRBD1
clone_size: .
j_call: TRBJ1-6
cdr3_aa: CASSFRDRGHSPLHF
cdr3_nt: TGTGCCAGCAGCTTCAGGGACAGGGGGCACTCACCCCTCCACTTT

v_call: TRBV12-3/TRBV12-4
d_call: .
clone_size: .
j_call: TRBJ1-2
cdr3_aa: CASRLDTGYGYTF
cdr3_nt: TGTGCCAGCAGACTAGACACTGGCTATGGCTACACCTTC

v_call: TRBV20-1
d_call: .
clone_size: .
j_call: TRBJ1-5
cdr3_aa: CSASGAGRGNQPQHF
cdr3_nt: TGCAGTGCTAGTGGGGCGGGAAGGGGAAATCAGCCCCAGCATTTT

v_call: TRBV6-5
d_call: .
clone_size: .
j_call: TRBJ1-4
cdr3_aa: CASRESGLNEKLFF
cdr3_nt: TGTGCCAGCAGGGAGTCAGGGTTGAATGAAAAACTGTTTTTT

v_call: TRBV5-1
d_call: TRBD2
clone_size: .
j_call: TRBJ2-1
cdr3_aa: CASSSGLAPTTHEQFF
cdr3_nt: TGCGCCAGCAGCTCCGGACTAGCGCCCACGACGCATGAGCAGTTCTTC

v_call: TRBV20-1
d_call: TRBD1
clone_size: .
j_call: TRBJ2-1
cdr3_aa: CSASPPPWTGGRGEQFF
cdr3_nt: TGCAGTGCTAGTCCCCCACCGTGGACAGGGGGAAGAGGTGAGCAGTTCTTC

v_call: TRBV19
d_call: .
clone_size: .
j_call: TRBJ1-1
cdr3_aa: CASKQNTEAFF
cdr3_nt: TGTGCCAGTAAACAGAACACTGAAGCTTTCTTT

v_call: TRBV6-1
d_call: .
clone_size: .
j_call: TRBJ2-1
cdr3_aa: CASSGIAPGAYNEQFF
cdr3_nt: TGTGCCAGCAGTGGGATAGCGCCAGGGGCCTACAATGAGCAGTTCTTC

v_call: TRBV21-1
d_call: .
clone_size: .
j_call: TRBJ1-2
cdr3_aa: CASSKKPHGGTGEHGYTF
cdr3_nt: TGTGCCAGCAGCAAAAAACCCCATGGGGGGACAGGGGAACATGGCTACACCTTC

v_call: TRBV10-3
d_call: TRBD1
clone_size: .
j_call: TRBJ2-5
cdr3_aa: CAIGPGQVSETQYF
cdr3_nt: TGTGCCATCGGCCCTGGACAGGTATCCGAGACCCAGTACTTC

v_call: TRBV4-2
d_call: .
clone_size: .
j_call: TRBJ1-1
cdr3_aa: CASSQDLRENTEAFF
cdr3_nt: TGTGCCAGCAGCCAAGATCTTAGAGAGAACACTGAAGCTTTCTTT